This TCR beta chain was sequenced in a study of T-cell memory formation after mild COVID-19. This clonotype showed up just a few times. No antigen is known for it. Overall study results and limits: Memory from before infection featured some responding clones, which suggests cross-reactive memory joined.

Germline CDR1 is LGHNA and CDR2 is YNFKEQ. This CDR3 spans 16 amino acids. Trimming removed 2 bases at V and 4 bases at J, with 17 bases between. Using its own MiXCR run on the 5' RACE reads, TCRdb lists one record per CDR3 protein. This table has roughly 240,000 distinct CDR3 sequences, about 16% appearing once. Sequencing was carried out using PBMCs or a T cell subset sorted from them (not recorded which). The TCR sequence derives from an adult woman who had mild COVID-19 (a few samples of this study predate the infection). Cell type and time point are not known. The chain has TRBV4-2 and TRBJ1-1, with D perhaps TRBD1 (5 bases). The CDR3 DNA reads as TGTGCCAGCAGCCAATCTACTCCCGGGGCGGGCACTGAAGCTTTCTTT. This gives the protein CASSQSTPGAGTEAFF.